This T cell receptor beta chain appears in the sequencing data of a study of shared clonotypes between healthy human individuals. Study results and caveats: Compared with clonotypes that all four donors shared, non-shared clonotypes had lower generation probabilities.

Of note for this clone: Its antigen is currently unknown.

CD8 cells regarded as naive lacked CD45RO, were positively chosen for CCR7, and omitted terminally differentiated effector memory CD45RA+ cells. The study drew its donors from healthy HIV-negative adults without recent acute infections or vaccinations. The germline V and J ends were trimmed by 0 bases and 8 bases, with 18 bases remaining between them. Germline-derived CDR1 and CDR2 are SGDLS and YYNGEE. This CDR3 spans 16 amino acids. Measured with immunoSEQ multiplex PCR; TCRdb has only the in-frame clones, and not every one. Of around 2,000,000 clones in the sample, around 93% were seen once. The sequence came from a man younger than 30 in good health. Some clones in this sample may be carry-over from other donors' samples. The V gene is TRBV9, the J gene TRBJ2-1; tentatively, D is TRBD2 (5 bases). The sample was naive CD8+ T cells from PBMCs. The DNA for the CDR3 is TGTGCCAGCAGCGTAGAATTGGCGGGTCAGAGTTATGAGCAGTTCTTC. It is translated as CASSVELAGQSYEQFF.